The 25 T cell receptor beta chains presented below share a single source sample, sequenced in a study of cytomegalovirus exposure and HLA in healthy donors. Use of 60 Vbeta and 13 Jbeta primers characterized the PCR. Profiling relied on immunoSEQ multiplex PCR, and the TCRdb table lists in-frame clones only, not all of them. The data hold about 150,000 clones, with around 80% observed a single time. Sequencing input: PBMCs. The receptors here all came from a man aged 40-49 years in good health and CMV-seropositive.

This clone was observed a single time. The chain carries TRBV9 and TRBJ2-4; TRBD2 is a possible D gene (6 bases). CDR1 SGDLS and CDR2 YYNGEE come from the germline V gene. V dropped 0 bases and J dropped 1 base, with 8 bases sitting between them. CDR3 size: 15 residues. CDR3 in DNA: TGTGCCAGCAGCGTAGGACTAGGGGCCAAAAACATTCAGTACTTC. This sequence encodes CASSVGLGAKNIQYF.

This chain links TRBV5-6 with TRBJ1-4; tentatively, D is TRBD1 (5 bases). Germline V lookup: CDR1 SGHDT, CDR2 YYEEEE. V was cut by 1 base and J by 6 bases, with 10 bases left in between. The CDR3 is 14 residues long. CDR3 DNA sequence: TGTGCCAGCAGCTTGCGGCTACAGGATGAAAAACTGTTTTTT. This sequence encodes CASSLRLQDEKLFF.

This chain uses TRBV5-6 with TRBJ2-3; 13 nucleotides agree with TRBD2. CDR3 length: 17 amino acids. CDR1 and CDR2 from the germline V gene are SGHDT and YYEEEE. The V and J ends lost 0 bases and 4 bases, in that order; junction bases with no gene match: 5. The CDR3 is CASSLALLAGGADTQYF. The DNA of the CDR3 is TGTGCCAGCAGCTTGGCATTACTAGCGGGAGGGGCAGATACGCAGTATTTT.

The chain links TRBV29-1 to TRBJ2-7; D is perhaps TRBD2 (5 bases). The CDR3 is made up of 15 amino acids. Between the trimmed V and J ends, which lost 5 bases and 0 bases, there was a span of 17 bases. CDR1 SQVTM and CDR2 ANQGSEA come from the germline V gene. The CDR3 sequence: CSVRAGLSPSYEQYF. The CDR3 DNA is TGCAGCGTTCGGGCAGGACTCTCCCCCTCCTACGAGCAGTACTTC.

The chain employs TRBV6-4 and TRBJ2-1, with TRBD2 matching over 11 bases. The CDR3 runs 16 residues. Germline V gene lookup returns CDR1 MRHNA and CDR2 SNTAGT. The junction had 10 bases not matched to a gene; V was cut back by 0 bases and J by 12 bases. The CDR3 DNA is TGTGCCAGCAGTGACTCCCGGCTAGCGGGAGGTAGTGGGCAGTTCTTC. Protein sequence: CASSDSRLAGGSGQFF.

This chain links TRBV7-3 with TRBJ2-5; D unclear. This CDR3 has 13 amino acids. Germline lookup yields CDR1 SGHTA and CDR2 FQGTGA. V was trimmed by 2 bases and J by 5 bases, leaving 9 bases between them. The CDR3 nucleotides read TGTGCCAGCAGCTTACCAAACGGGGAGACCCAGTACTTC. It translates to CASSLPNGETQYF.

V gene TRBV7-2 combines with J gene TRBJ2-7; D might be TRBD2 (6 bases). V dropped 1 base and J dropped 2 bases, with 9 bases sitting between them. The CDR3 is made up of 14 amino acids. CDR1 is SGHTA, CDR2 FQGNSA, per germline. CDR3 protein: CASSLVEGAYEQYF. The CDR3 DNA is TGTGCCAGCAGCTTAGTGGAGGGCGCCTACGAGCAGTACTTC.

This chain joins TRBV5-1 and TRBJ1-4; D call uncertain. The CDR3 consists of 13 residues. Germline V lookup: CDR1 SGHRS, CDR2 YFSETQ. Trimming removed 8 bases from V and 5 bases from J, with 13 bases in between. The CDR3 DNA reads as TGCGCCAGTCGGAGGGTTGACAATGAAAAACTGTTTTTT. Translated: CASRRVDNEKLFF. Supplemented by reference TRBV5-1 and TRBJ1-4, the full variable domain reads KAGVTQTPRYLIKTRGQQVTLSCSPISGHRSVSWYQQTPGQGLQFLFEYFSETQRNKGNFPGRFSGRQFSNSRSEMNVSTLELGDSALYLCASRRVDNEKLFFGSGTQLSVL.

This chain links TRBV19 with TRBJ2-2, with 7 bases lining up with TRBD1. Germline V gene lookup returns CDR1 LNHDA and CDR2 SQIVND (reference sequence). J was trimmed by 13 bases and V by 4 bases; bases with no gene match: 6. There are 12 residues in the CDR3. CDR3 sequence reads: CASSTRQGRLFF. CDR3 DNA sequence: TGTGCCAGTAGTACGAGACAGGGCCGGCTGTTTTTT.

The chain couples TRBV28 to TRBJ1-1; 7 bases are a match to TRBD1. CDR3 length: 14 residues. Per the germline V gene, CDR1 is MDHEN and CDR2 is SYDVKM. V lost 6 bases, J lost 4 bases, and 8 bases stayed unmatched. CDR3: CASSRNAGGTEAFF. CDR3 in DNA: TGTGCCAGCAGCAGAAACGCAGGGGGCACTGAAGCTTTCTTT.

This rearrangement joins TRBV28 to TRBJ2-2; no reliable D call. The CDR3 length is 15 residues. Trimming took off 7 bases at V and 7 bases at J, with 19 bases between the two ends. CDR1 is MDHEN, CDR2 SYDVKM, per germline. For the CDR3, the DNA is TGTGCCAGCAAGCCGGGTCTCTCGCCCCGCGGGGAGCTGTTTTTT. Its protein is CASKPGLSPRGELFF.

Turning to this clone: The junction and the germline gene differ at one end; a read error may be behind it. The chain couples TRBV28 to TRBJ1-5, with 8 nucleotides matching TRBD1. The CDR3 extends over 15 amino acids. Germline lookup yields CDR1 MDHEN and CDR2 SYDVKM. CDR3: CASSLGQVSNQPQHF. The DNA of the CDR3 is TGTGCCAGCAGTTTGGGACAGGTTAGCAACCAGCCCCAGCATTTT. Complete variable domain (other parts from reference TRBV28 and TRBJ1-5): DVKVTQSSRYLVKRTGEKVFLECVQDMDHENMFWYRQDPGLGLRLIYFSYDVKMKEKGDIPEGYSVSREKKERFSLILESASTNQTSMYLCASSLGQVSNQPQHFGDGTRLSIL.

This clone turned up a few times. CDR3 DNA sequence: TGTGCCAGCACCTGGTACAGGGACGCTGAAGCTTTCTTT. Translation gives CASTWYRDAEAFF. The rearrangement joins TRBV6-1 to TRBJ1-1; maybe TRBD1 (6 bases). The CDR3 covers 13 residues. Trimming removed 7 bases at V and 6 bases at J, with 15 bases between. Germline V gene lookup returns CDR1 MNHNS and CDR2 SASEGT.

The chain couples TRBV28 to TRBJ2-3; 11 bases are a match to TRBD2. Germline V gives CDR1 MDHEN, CDR2 SYDVKM. The J segment lost 1 base and the V segment lost 8 bases, leaving 2 bases of the junction unmatched. This CDR3 has 14 residues. The CDR3 sequence: CASLTSGGTDTQYF. The CDR3, as DNA: TGTGCCAGCTTGACTAGCGGGGGCACAGATACGCAGTATTTT.

The V call is TRBV2, the J call TRBJ2-2; the D gene is possibly TRBD1 (5 bases). The germline V gene has CDR1 SNHLY and CDR2 FYNNEI. Deletions cut 5 bases from V and 3 bases from J, with 7 bases between. The CDR3 is made up of 13 amino acids. This CDR3 reads CASSIGDTGELFF. The CDR3 nucleotides are TGTGCCAGCAGTATAGGGGACACCGGGGAGCTGTTTTTT.

In regard to this clone: The DNA is left out, because the CDR3 cannot be placed on it with certainty; the CDR3 is given as TCRdb lists it. V usage is TRBV28 and J usage is TRBJ2-5; the table assigns TRBD1, which was not confirmed against the DNA. The CDR3 region is 18 residues in length, termini included. Germline lookup yields CDR1 MDHEN and CDR2 SYDVKM. CDR3 sequence reads: CASSSSTGLGSLQETQYF.

The chain couples TRBV5-1 to TRBJ2-7; D is possibly TRBD1 (6 bases). V was shortened by 6 bases and J by 6 bases, with 19 bases between the two germline ends. The CDR3 is 14 amino acids. CDR1 is SGHRS and CDR2 is YFSETQ in the germline V gene. CDR3 in amino acids: CASTTGSPLGEQYF. DNA of the CDR3: TGCGCCAGCACTACAGGGTCCCCTCTGGGCGAGCAGTACTTC.

This chain connects TRBV7-2 to TRBJ1-5; D gene uncertain. The CDR3 is 14 residues long. Trimming shortened V by 1 base and J by 2 bases, and 6 bases separated the two germline ends. The germline V gene encodes CDR1 SGHTA and CDR2 FQGNSA. In DNA form, the CDR3 reads TGTGCCAGCAGCTTAGGAGTAGGCAATCAGCCCCAGCATTTT. This encodes CASSLGVGNQPQHF.

This chain links TRBV2 with TRBJ2-1, with D unclear. V lost 7 bases to trimming and J lost 9 bases, with 16 bases between them. CDR1 SNHLY and CDR2 FYNNEI come from the germline V gene. This CDR3 spans 13 amino acids. The CDR3 nucleotides are TGTGCCAGCAAGCTCGGCGGAATCACTGAGCAGTTCTTC. Protein product: CASKLGGITEQFF. Together with reference TRBV2 and TRBJ2-1, the CDR3 gives the full variable domain: EPEVTQTPSHQVTQMGQEVILRCVPISNHLYFYWYRQILGQKVEFLVSFYNNEISEKSEIFDDQFSVERPDGSNFTLKIRSTKLEDSAMYFCASKLGGITEQFFGPGTRLTVL.

The chain couples TRBV28 to TRBJ2-7; tentatively, D is TRBD2 (6 bases). Deletions cut 3 bases from V and 1 base from J, with 10 bases between. The germline V gene encodes CDR1 MDHEN and CDR2 SYDVKM. This CDR3 is built from 14 residues. CDR3 bases: TGTGCCAGCAGTTTGGCGGGGTTTTCCTACGAGCAGTACTTC. It is translated as CASSLAGFSYEQYF.

Details on this clone: A junction boundary mismatches the germline segment, possibly from a read error. The chain combines TRBV10-1 with TRBJ2-6; 8 positions agree with TRBD1. Germline-derived CDR1 and CDR2 are WNHNN and SYGVQD (reference sequence). The CDR3 has 18 residues. DNA for the CDR3: TGCGCCAGGGGCGACGAGGGACAGGAACTCTCTGGGGCCAACGGCCTGACTTTC. It yields the protein CARGDEGQELSGANGLTF.

This chain uses TRBV7-5 with TRBJ2-1; the table's D call of TRBD2 was not tested on the DNA. TRBV7-5 represents a pseudogene. The CDR3 runs to 16 residues. CDR3 sequence reads: CVRSSLGEFPYNEQFF. The DNA for the CDR3 is TGTGTCAGAAGCTCCCTTGGGGAGTTCCCCTACAATGAGCAGTTCTTC.

In its sample, this clone was seen a few times. The sample carries other DNA sequences with the same CDR3. The chain employs TRBV18 and TRBJ1-1; a possible D gene is TRBD1 (5 bases). This CDR3 region has 13 residues. The ends were cut back, 3 bases at V and 3 bases at J, with 8 bases in the middle. Germline CDR1 reads KGHSH; CDR2 reads LQKENI. CDR3 sequence: CASSPGGDTEAFF. CDR3 DNA: TGTGCCAGCTCACCGGGGGGGGACACTGAAGCTTTCTTT.

The genes are TRBV6-1 and TRBJ1-1; D gene unclear. CDR1 MNHNS and CDR2 SASEGT come from the germline V gene. The CDR3 covers 13 residues. Trimming left V 7 bases short and J 5 bases short, with 14 bases between. CDR3 in DNA: TGTGCCAGCACGCTTCACCGCGGGACTGAAGCTTTCTTT. Protein sequence: CASTLHRGTEAFF.

The rearrangement joins TRBV6-6 to TRBJ1-6; D remains ambiguous. V was shortened by 2 bases and J by 11 bases, with 13 bases between the two germline ends. Germline V CDR1 and CDR2: MNHNY, SVGAGI (reference sequence). The CDR3 sequence is 14 residues long. Written as DNA, the CDR3 is TGTGCCAGCAGTTACGGAAATCGCCGGGCACCCCTCCACTTT. This encodes CASSYGNRRAPLHF.